This T cell receptor (beta chain) was identified during a study of T cell changes during pregnancy in multiple sclerosis. Produced via immunoSEQ multiplex PCR; TCRdb's table is partial and in-frame only. This table has 45,000 or so clones, roughly 96% appearing once. The V end was cut by 1 base, the J end by 4 bases, with 7 bases between. In germline, CDR1 is SGHVS, CDR2 FNYEAQ. This CDR3 comprises 13 residues. The receptor was derived from a female donor with multiple sclerosis, enrolled in a pregnancy study. The chain is built from TRBV7-6 and TRBJ1-1; no firm D call. The specimen was peripheral blood, collected in the second trimester of pregnancy. The CDR3 nucleotides read TGTGCCAGCAGCTTAGGAGGGAGCACTGAAGCTTTCTTT. Protein sequence: CASSLGGSTEAFF.